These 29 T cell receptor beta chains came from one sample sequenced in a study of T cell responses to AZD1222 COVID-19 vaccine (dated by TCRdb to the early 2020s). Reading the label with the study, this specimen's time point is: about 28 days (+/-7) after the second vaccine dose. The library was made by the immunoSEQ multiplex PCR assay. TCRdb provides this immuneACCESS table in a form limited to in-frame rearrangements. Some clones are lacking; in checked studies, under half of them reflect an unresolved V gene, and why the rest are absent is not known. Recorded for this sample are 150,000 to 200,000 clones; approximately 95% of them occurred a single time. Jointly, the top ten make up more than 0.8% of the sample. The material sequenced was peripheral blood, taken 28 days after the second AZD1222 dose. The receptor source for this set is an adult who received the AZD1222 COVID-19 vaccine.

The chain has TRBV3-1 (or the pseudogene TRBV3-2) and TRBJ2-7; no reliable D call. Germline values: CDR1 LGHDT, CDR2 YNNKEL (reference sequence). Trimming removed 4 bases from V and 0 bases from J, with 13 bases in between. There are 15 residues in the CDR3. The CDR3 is CASSPYSFSSYEQYF. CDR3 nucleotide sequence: TGTGCCAGCAGCCCGTACAGCTTCAGCTCCTACGAGCAGTACTTC.

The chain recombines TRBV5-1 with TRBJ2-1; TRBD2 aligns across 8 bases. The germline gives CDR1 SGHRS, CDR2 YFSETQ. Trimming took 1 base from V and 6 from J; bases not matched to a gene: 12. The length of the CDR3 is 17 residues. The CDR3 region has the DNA TGCGCCAGCAGCTTGTTCTCTTTGGCGGGGGGAGGCAATGAGCAGTTCTTC. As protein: CASSLFSLAGGGNEQFF.

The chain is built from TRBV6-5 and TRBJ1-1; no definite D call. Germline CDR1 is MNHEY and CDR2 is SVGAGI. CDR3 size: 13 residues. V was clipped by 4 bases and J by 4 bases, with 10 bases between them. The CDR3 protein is CASSSRYITEAFF. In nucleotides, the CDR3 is TGTGCCAGCAGTTCCCGCTACATCACTGAAGCTTTCTTT.

For the CDR3, the DNA is TGTGCCAGCCAGCTCCCCGGATATGGCTACACCTTC. Amino acid sequence: CASQLPGYGYTF. The J gene is TRBJ1-2, the V gene TRBV6-5; D gene unclear. V shed 8 bases and J shed 5 bases, with 12 bases lying between them. Germline assignment: CDR1 MNHEY and CDR2 SVGAGI. There are 12 residues in the CDR3.

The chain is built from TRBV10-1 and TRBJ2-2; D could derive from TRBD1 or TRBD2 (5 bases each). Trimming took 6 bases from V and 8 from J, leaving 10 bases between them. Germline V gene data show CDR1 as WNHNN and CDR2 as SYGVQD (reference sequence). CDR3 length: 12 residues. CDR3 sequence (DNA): TGCGCCAGCAGGGGACCAAATGGGGAGCTGTTTTTT. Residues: CASRGPNGELFF.

The CDR3 spells CSASSRDGYTF. The CDR3 DNA reads TGCAGTGCTAGTAGCCGGGATGGCTACACCTTC. The chain links TRBV20-1 to TRBJ1-2, with D uncertain. Germline-derived CDR1 and CDR2 are DFQATT and SNEGSKA (reference sequence). Trimming took off 3 bases at V and 6 bases at J, with 8 bases between the two ends. This CDR3 has 11 amino acids.

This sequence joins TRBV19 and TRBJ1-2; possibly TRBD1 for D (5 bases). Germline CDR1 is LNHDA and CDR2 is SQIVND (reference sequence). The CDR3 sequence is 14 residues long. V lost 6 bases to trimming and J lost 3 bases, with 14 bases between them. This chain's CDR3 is CASRDRGSHYGYTF. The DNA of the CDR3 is TGTGCCAGTAGGGATAGGGGCTCGCACTATGGCTACACCTTC.

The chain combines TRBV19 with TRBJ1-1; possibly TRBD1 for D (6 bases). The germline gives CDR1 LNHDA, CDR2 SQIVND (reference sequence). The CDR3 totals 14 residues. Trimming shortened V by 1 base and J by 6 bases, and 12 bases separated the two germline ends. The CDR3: CASSIVGGNAEAFF. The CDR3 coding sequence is TGTGCCAGTAGTATAGTGGGGGGCAATGCTGAAGCTTTCTTT. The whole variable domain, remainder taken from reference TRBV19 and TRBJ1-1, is DGGITQSPKYLFRKEGQNVTLSCEQNLNHDAMYWYRQDPGQGLRLIYYSQIVNDFQKGDIAEGYSVSREKKESFPLTVTSAQKNPTAFYLCASSIVGGNAEAFFGQGTRLTVV.

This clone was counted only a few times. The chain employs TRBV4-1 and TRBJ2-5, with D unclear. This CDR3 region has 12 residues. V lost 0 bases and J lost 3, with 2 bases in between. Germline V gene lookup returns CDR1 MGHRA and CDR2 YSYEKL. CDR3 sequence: CASSQDEETQYF. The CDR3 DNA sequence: TGCGCCAGCAGCCAAGATGAAGAGACCCAGTACTTC.

This chain's CDR3 is CASSFSPGKGETQYF. The CDR3, as DNA: TGCGCCAGCAGCTTTTCCCCCGGGAAAGGAGAGACCCAGTACTTC. This chain connects TRBV5-1 to TRBJ2-5; D possibly corresponds to TRBD2 (5 bases). Germline V CDR1 and CDR2: SGHRS, YFSETQ. The CDR3 is made up of 15 amino acids. V shed 2 bases and J shed 4 bases, with 15 bases lying between them.

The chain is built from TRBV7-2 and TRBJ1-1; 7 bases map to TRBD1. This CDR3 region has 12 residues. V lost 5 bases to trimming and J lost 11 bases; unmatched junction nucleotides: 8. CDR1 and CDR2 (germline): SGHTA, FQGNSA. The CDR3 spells CASSTPTGSAFF. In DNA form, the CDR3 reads TGTGCCAGCAGCACCCCGACAGGGTCGGCTTTCTTT.

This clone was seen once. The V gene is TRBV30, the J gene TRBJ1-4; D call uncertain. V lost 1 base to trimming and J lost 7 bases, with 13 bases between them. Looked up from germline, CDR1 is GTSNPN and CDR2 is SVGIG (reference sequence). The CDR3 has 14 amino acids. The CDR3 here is CAWSARGGGEKLFF. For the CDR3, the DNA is TGTGCCTGGAGTGCCCGGGGTGGAGGTGAAAAACTGTTTTTT.

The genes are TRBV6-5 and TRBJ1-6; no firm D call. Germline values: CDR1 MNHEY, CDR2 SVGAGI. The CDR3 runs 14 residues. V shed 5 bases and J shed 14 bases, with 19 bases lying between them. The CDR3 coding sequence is TGTGCCAGCAGTCCTACAGTTTGGGCCCTTTCCCTCCACTTT. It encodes CASSPTVWALSLHF.

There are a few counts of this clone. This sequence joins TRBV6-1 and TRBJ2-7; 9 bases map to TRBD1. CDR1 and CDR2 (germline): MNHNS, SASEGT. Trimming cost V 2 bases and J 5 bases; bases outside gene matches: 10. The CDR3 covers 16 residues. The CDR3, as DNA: TGTGCCAGCAGTGAATCCGCGGACAGGGGAGCCCACGAGCAGTACTTC. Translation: CASSESADRGAHEQYF.

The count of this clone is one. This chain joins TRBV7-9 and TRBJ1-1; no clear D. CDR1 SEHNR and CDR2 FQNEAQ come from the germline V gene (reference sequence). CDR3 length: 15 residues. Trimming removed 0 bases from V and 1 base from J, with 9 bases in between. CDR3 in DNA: TGTGCCAGCAGCTTAGCATCGATGGGGAACACTGAAGCTTTCTTT. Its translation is CASSLASMGNTEAFF.

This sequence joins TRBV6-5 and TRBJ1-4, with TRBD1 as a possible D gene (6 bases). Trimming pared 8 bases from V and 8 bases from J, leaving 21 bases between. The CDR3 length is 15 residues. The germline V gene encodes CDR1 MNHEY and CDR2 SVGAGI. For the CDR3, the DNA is TGTGCCAGCGGGATTACAGGGATAAGAGGAGAAAAACTGTTTTTT. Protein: CASGITGIRGEKLFF.

The CDR3 DNA reads as TGTGCCAGCAGCTCCTACAGTGGCCCTGAAGCTTTCTTT. Translating gives CASSSYSGPEAFF. V and J are TRBV7-8 and TRBJ1-1; D remains ambiguous. V lost 4 bases and J 6 bases, leaving 12 bases between the germline ends. The length of the CDR3 is 13 residues. Germline V gene lookup returns CDR1 SGHVS and CDR2 FQNEAQ.

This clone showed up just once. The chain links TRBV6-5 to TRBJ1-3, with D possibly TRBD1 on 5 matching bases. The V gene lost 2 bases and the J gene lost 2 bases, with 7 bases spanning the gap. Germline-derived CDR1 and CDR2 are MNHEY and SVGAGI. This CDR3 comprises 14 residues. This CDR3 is CASSYGGTGNTIYF. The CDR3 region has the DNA TGTGCCAGCAGTTACGGGGGGACTGGAAACACCATATATTTT.

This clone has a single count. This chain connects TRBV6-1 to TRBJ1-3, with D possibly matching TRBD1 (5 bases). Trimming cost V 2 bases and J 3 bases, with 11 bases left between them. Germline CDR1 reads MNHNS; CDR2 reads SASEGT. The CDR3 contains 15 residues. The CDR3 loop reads CASSERVGGGNTIYF. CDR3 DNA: TGTGCCAGCAGTGAAAGAGTCGGGGGTGGAAACACCATATATTTT.

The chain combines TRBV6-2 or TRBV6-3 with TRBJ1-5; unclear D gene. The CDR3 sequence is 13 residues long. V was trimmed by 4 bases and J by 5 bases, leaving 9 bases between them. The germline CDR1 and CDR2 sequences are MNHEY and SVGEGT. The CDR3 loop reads CASSWASDQPQHF. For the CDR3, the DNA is TGTGCCAGCAGTTGGGCGTCGGATCAGCCCCAGCATTTT.

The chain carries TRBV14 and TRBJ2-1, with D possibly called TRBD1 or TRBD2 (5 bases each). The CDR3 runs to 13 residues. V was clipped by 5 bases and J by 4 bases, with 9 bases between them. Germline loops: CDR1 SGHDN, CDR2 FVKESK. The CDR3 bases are TGTGCCAGCAGCTCATGGGGGTACAATGAGCAGTTCTTC. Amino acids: CASSSWGYNEQFF.

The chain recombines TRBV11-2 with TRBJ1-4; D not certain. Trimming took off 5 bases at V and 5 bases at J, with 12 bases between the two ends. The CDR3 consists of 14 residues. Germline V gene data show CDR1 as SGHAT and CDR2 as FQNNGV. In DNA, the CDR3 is TGTGCCAGCAGCCAAACCCACTTAAATGAAAAACTGTTTTTT. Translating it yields CASSQTHLNEKLFF.

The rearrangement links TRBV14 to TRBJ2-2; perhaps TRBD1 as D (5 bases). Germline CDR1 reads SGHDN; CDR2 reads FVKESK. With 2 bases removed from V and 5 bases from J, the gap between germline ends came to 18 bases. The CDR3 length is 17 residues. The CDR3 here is CASSQRPATALTGELFF. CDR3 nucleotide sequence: TGTGCCAGCAGCCAAAGGCCGGCGACAGCTTTAACCGGGGAGCTGTTTTTT. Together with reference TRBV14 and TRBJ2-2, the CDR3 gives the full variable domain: EAGVTQFPSHSVIEKGQTVTLRCDPISGHDNLYWYRRVMGKEIKFLLHFVKESKQDESGMPNNRFLAERTGGTYSTLKVQPAELEDSGVYFCASSQRPATALTGELFFGEGSRLTVL.

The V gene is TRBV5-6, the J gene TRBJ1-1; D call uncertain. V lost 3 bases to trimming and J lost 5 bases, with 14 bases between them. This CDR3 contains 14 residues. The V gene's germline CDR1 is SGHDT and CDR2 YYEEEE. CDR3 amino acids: CASSSIFTGTEAFF. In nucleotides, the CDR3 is TGTGCCAGCAGCTCAATTTTCACCGGGACTGAAGCTTTCTTT.

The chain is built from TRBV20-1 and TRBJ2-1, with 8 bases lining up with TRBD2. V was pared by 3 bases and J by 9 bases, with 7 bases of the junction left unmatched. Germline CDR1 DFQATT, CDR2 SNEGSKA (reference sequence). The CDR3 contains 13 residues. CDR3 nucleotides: TGCAGTGCTAGTGCCCGGGGGGGAGGTGAGCAGTTCTTC. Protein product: CSASARGGGEQFF.

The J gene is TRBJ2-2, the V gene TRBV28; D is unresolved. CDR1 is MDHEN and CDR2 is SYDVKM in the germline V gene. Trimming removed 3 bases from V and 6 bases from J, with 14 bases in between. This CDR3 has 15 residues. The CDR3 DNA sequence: TGTGCCAGCAGTTTCCTAATTGTAGGGCCCGGGGAGCTGTTTTTT. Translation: CASSFLIVGPGELFF.

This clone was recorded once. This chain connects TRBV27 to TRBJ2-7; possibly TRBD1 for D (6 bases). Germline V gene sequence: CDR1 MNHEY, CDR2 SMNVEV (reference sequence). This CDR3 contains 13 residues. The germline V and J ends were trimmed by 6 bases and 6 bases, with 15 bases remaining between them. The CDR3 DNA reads TGTGCCAGCAGCTCGGACAGAAGAGGCGAGCAGTACTTC. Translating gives CASSSDRRGEQYF.

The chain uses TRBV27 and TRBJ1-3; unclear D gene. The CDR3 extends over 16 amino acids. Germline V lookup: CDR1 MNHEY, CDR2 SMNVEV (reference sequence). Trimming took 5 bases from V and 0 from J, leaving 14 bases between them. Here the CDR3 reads CASSPPRRDSGNTIYF. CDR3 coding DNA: TGTGCCAGCAGTCCTCCGAGGAGGGACTCTGGAAACACCATATATTTT.

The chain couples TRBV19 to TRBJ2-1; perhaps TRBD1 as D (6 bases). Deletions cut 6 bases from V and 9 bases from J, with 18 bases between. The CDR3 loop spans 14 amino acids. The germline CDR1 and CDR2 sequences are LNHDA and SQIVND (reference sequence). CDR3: CASRRGWGLGEQFF. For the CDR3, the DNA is TGTGCCAGTAGGAGGGGTTGGGGGCTGGGTGAGCAGTTCTTC.